This entry lists 14 T cell receptor beta chains sequenced from one sample in a study of follicular helper T cells after annual influenza vaccination. Specified time point: 2015-2016 season, pre-vaccination. TCRdb's table, derived via immunoSEQ multiplex PCR, lists solely in-frame clones and lacks some. The table includes approximately 5,100 clones, roughly 85% detected once. The source was CXCR5- memory CD4+ T cells sorted from blood, collected on the day of influenza vaccination. These receptors all stem from an adult who received the influenza vaccine.

This chain links TRBV5-1 with TRBJ2-5; D might be TRBD2 (6 bases). Between the trimmed V and J ends, which lost 4 bases and 5 bases, there was a span of 6 bases. CDR1 is SGHRS, CDR2 YFSETQ, per germline. The CDR3 has 11 amino acids. CDR3 in DNA: TGCGCCAGCAGCGGGGGGGAGACCCAGTACTTC. This codes for CASSGGETQYF.

The rearrangement joins TRBV5-1 to TRBJ2-1; D gene uncertain. The CDR3 totals 12 residues. Per the germline V gene, CDR1 is SGHRS and CDR2 is YFSETQ. Trimming shortened V by 0 bases and J by 7 bases, and 5 bases separated the two germline ends. The CDR3 nucleotides read TGCGCCAGCAGCTTGGACCAGAATGAGCAGTTCTTC. Translating gives CASSLDQNEQFF.

The chain's CDR3 is CASGLAGRGGNEQFF. DNA of the CDR3: TGTGCTAGTGGTTTGGCTGGGAGGGGAGGCAATGAGCAGTTCTTC. The genes are TRBV12-5 and TRBJ2-1, with 7 bases lining up with TRBD2. The germline gives CDR1 LGHNT, CDR2 FRNRAP. The junction had 6 bases not matched to a gene; V was cut back by 1 base and J by 6 bases. This CDR3 has 15 residues.

This chain joins TRBV10-3 and TRBJ1-4; D not resolved. V was clipped by 2 bases and J by 1 base, with 5 bases between them. Germline V CDR1 and CDR2: ENHRY, SYGVKD. The CDR3 covers 14 residues. CDR3 nucleotides: TGTGCCATCAGTGAGGGGAGAACTAATGAAAAACTGTTTTTT. Its protein is CAISEGRTNEKLFF.

The chain is built from TRBV2 and TRBJ2-1; 7 bases map to TRBD1. The germline gives CDR1 SNHLY, CDR2 FYNNEI. This CDR3 comprises 13 residues. V lost 4 bases and J lost 10; bases outside the gene matches: 7. CDR3 residues: CASSGDSRGEQFF. CDR3 in DNA: TGTGCCAGCAGTGGGGACAGTCGTGGGGAGCAGTTCTTC.

This clone was detected only once. The chain has TRBV28 and TRBJ1-1, with D possibly matching TRBD1 (5 bases). V was clipped by 8 bases and J by 3 bases, with 25 bases between them. The CDR3 sequence is 17 residues long. Germline loops: CDR1 MDHEN, CDR2 SYDVKM. CDR3 coding DNA: TGTGCCAGCTCCAACGCTCGGGGGGGACTTAGGGACACTGAAGCTTTCTTT. Translated: CASSNARGGLRDTEAFF.

This chain connects TRBV6-5 to TRBJ1-2; D call uncertain. V was clipped by 5 bases and J by 3 bases, with 10 bases between them. The CDR3 has 13 amino acids. The V gene's germline CDR1 is MNHEY and CDR2 SVGAGI. The CDR3 nucleotides are TGTGCCAGCAGTCCCGGTCCGGACTATGGCTACACCTTC. Its translation: CASSPGPDYGYTF.

The V and J genes are TRBV7-9 and TRBJ1-4; TRBD1 is a possible D gene (5 bases). V lost 1 base and J 8 bases, leaving 20 bases between the germline ends. The CDR3 contains 17 residues. In germline, CDR1 is SEHNR, CDR2 FQNEAQ (reference sequence). Here the CDR3 reads CASSLEGLLGVAEKLFF. In DNA form, the CDR3 reads TGTGCCAGCAGCTTAGAAGGTCTACTAGGGGTAGCCGAAAAACTGTTTTTT.

In DNA, the CDR3 is TGTGCCAGCAGCCGCTTTTTAGGCGGGACCGGGGAGCTGTTTTTT. It yields the protein CASSRFLGGTGELFF. The rearrangement uses TRBV14 and TRBJ2-2; tentative D call: TRBD2 (5 bases). Trimming took off 4 bases at V and 5 bases at J, with 14 bases between the two ends. CDR1 and CDR2 (germline): SGHDN, FVKESK. This CDR3 has 15 amino acids.

The chain carries TRBV15 and TRBJ2-5, with 8 bases aligning to TRBD2. The CDR3 loop spans 16 amino acids. The V segment lost 3 bases and the J segment 5 bases; nucleotides outside the gene matches: 11. Germline values: CDR1 LNHNV, CDR2 YYDKDF (reference sequence). CDR3 DNA sequence: TGTGCCACCAGCAGCAAAGGCGGGGGGTGGGTGGAGACCCAGTACTTC. Protein: CATSSKGGGWVETQYF. Filled out from reference TRBV15 and TRBJ2-5, the complete variable domain reads DAMVIQNPRYQVTQFGKPVTLSCSQTLNHNVMYWYQQKSSQAPKLLFHYYDKDFNNEADTPDNFQSRRPNTSFCFLDIRSPGLGDTAMYLCATSSKGGGWVETQYFGPGTRLLVL.

This clone was counted a few times. J is TRBJ1-3 and V is TRBV6-1; a weak D match, TRBD1 (6 bases). Per germline, CDR1 MNHNS and CDR2 SASEGT. V lost 7 bases and J 0 bases, leaving 10 bases between the germline ends. The CDR3 runs to 14 residues. CDR3 nucleotide sequence: TGTGCCAGCACGGGGGCATCCTCTGGAAACACCATATATTTT. Translating it yields CASTGASSGNTIYF.

This clone is a singleton in its sample. J is TRBJ1-1 and V is TRBV30; D possibly corresponds to TRBD1 (5 bases). Between the trimmed V and J ends, which lost 5 bases and 4 bases, there was a span of 14 bases. Germline assignment: CDR1 GTSNPN and CDR2 SVGIG (reference sequence). CDR3 length equals 13 residues. CDR3 bases: TGTGCCTGGGAGGGCCCCGGGGGCACTGAAGCTTTCTTT. Translation gives CAWEGPGGTEAFF.

This chain uses TRBV6-1 with TRBJ2-7; D may be TRBD1 or TRBD2 (5 bases each). This CDR3 comprises 14 residues. Germline CDR1 and CDR2: MNHNS and SASEGT. Trimming left V 3 bases short and J 3 bases short, with 12 bases between. The CDR3 spells CASSDPGRYYEQYF. CDR3 nucleotides: TGTGCCAGCAGTGATCCGGGACGCTACTACGAGCAGTACTTC.

This sequence joins TRBV2 and TRBJ1-5; D remains ambiguous. In germline, CDR1 is SNHLY, CDR2 FYNNEI. CDR3 length equals 14 residues. The germline V and J ends were trimmed by 0 bases and 4 bases, with 7 bases remaining between them. This CDR3 reads CASSEARGNQPQHF. The CDR3 nucleotides read TGTGCCAGCAGTGAAGCGCGGGGAAATCAGCCCCAGCATTTT.